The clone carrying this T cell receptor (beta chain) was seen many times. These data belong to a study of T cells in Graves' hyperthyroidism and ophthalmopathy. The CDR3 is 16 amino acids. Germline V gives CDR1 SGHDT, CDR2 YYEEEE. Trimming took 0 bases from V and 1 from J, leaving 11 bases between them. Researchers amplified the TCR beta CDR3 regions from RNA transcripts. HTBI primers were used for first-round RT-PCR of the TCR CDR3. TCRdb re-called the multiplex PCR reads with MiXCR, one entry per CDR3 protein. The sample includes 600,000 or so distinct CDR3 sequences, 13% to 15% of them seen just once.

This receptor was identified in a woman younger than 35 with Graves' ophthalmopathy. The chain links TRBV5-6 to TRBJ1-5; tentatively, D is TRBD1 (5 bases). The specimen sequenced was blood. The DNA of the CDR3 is TGTGCCAGCAGCTTGGTCGGGGGAGGGAGCAATCAGCCCCAGCATTTT. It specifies CASSLVGGGSNQPQHF.